The rows below give T cell receptor beta chains drawn from one sample of a study of T cell responses to AZD1222 COVID-19 vaccine. TCRdb's copy holds only in-frame clones and misses some; the assay was immunoSEQ multiplex PCR. The data hold 100,000 to 120,000 clones, with 89% observed a single time. Material: peripheral blood, obtained 28 days after the second AZD1222 dose. The receptors here all came from an adult who received the AZD1222 COVID-19 vaccine. Each CDR3 is given with its conserved first and last residue. A D gene is named only where the DNA matches it firmly. Some rows have no size entry. The others give once, few or many, or a class for an expanded clone.

NA	NA	TRBV30	TRBJ1-3	CAWSRLDGDRNTIYF	TGTGCCTGGAGTCGATTGGACGGAGACCGAAACACCATATATTTT
NA	NA	TRBV9	TRBJ2-7	CASSVTPRDEQYF	TGTGCCAGCAGCGTAACCCCCAGGGACGAGCAGTACTTC
NA	NA	TRBV7-2	TRBJ2-7	CASSPAPVSSYEQYF	TGTGCCAGCAGCCCCGCCCCAGTGAGCTCCTACGAGCAGTACTTC
NA	NA	TRBV14	TRBJ1-1	CASSRRQGRGTEAFF	TGTGCCAGCAGCCGTCGGCAGGGGAGAGGCACTGAAGCTTTCTTT
NA	NA	TRBV28	TRBJ2-7	CASSLHGPYEQYF	TGTGCCAGCAGTTTGCACGGGCCCTACGAGCAGTACTTC
NA	NA	TRBV2	TRBJ1-1	CASIKGTGNTEAFF	TGTGCCAGCATCAAAGGGACGGGGAACACTGAAGCTTTCTTT
TRBD1	once	TRBV6-5	TRBJ1-2	CASDRQGSNYGYTF	TGTGCCAGCGACCGACAGGGTTCAAACTATGGCTACACCTTC
TRBD2	NA	TRBV7-6	TRBJ2-1	CASSLALLAGSTSYNEQFF	TGTGCCAGCAGCTTAGCCCTACTAGCGGGATCGACTTCCTACAATGAGCAGTTCTTC
NA	NA	TRBV12-3/TRBV12-4	TRBJ2-7	CASSFGTAYEQYF	TGTGCCAGCAGTTTCGGGACGGCTTACGAGCAGTACTTC
TRBD2	NA	TRBV30	TRBJ2-1	CAWSRLAGTFF	TGTGCCTGGAGCCGACTAGCGGGTACCTTCTTC
NA	few	TRBV6-5	TRBJ1-5	CASSRDYQPQHF	TGTGCCAGCTCAAGGGACTATCAGCCCCAGCATTTT
TRBD1	NA	TRBV24-1	TRBJ1-5	CATRDRGSNQPQHF	TGTGCCACCAGGGACAGGGGTAGCAATCAGCCCCAGCATTTT
NA	NA	TRBV27	TRBJ1-1	CAARMSGSTEAFF	TGTGCCGCCCGAATGTCGGGGAGCACTGAAGCTTTCTTT
NA	NA	TRBV21-1	TRBJ1-5	CASSSHLGGRPQHF	TGTGCCAGCAGCTCCCACCTCGGGGGGCGGCCCCAGCATTTT
TRBD1	NA	TRBV5-6	TRBJ1-2	CASTLGIQGVYYGYTF	TGTGCCAGCACCTTGGGGATACAGGGGGTTTACTATGGCTACACCTTC